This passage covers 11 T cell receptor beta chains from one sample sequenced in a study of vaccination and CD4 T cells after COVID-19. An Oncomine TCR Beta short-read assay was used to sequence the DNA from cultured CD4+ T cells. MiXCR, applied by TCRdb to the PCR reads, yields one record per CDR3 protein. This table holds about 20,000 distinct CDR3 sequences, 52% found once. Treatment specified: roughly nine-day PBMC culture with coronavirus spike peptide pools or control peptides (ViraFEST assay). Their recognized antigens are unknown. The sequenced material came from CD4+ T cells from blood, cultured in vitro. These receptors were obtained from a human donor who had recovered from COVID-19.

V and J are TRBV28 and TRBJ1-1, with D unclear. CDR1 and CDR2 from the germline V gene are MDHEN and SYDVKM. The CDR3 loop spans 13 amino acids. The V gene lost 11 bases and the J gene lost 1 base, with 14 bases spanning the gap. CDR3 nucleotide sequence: TGTGCCGTTCAATCGGGCCAGAACACTGAAGCTTTCTTT. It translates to CAVQSGQNTEAFF.

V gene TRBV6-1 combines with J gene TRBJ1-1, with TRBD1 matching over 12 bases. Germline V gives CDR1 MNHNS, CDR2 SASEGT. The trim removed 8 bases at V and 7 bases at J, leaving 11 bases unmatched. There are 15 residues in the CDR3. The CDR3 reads CASLPGQGAFVEAFF. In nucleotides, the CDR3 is TGTGCCAGCCTCCCGGGACAGGGGGCCTTTGTTGAAGCTTTCTTT.

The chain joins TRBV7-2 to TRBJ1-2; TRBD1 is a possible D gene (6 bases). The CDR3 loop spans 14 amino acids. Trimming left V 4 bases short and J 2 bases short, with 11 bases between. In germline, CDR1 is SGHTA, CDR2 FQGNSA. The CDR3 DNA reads TGTGCCAGCAGCTCCACCGGGACAAACTATGGCTACACCTTC. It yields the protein CASSSTGTNYGYTF.

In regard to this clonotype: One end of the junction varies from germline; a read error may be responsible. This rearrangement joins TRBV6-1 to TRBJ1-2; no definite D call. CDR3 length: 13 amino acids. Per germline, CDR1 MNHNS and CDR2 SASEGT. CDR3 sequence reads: CASISRDPYGYAF. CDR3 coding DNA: TGTGCCAGCATTTCCCGGGATCCCTATGGCTACGCCTTC.

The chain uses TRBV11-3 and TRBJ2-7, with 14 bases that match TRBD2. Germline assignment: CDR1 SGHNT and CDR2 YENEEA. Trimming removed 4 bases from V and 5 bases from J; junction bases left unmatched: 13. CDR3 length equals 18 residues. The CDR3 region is CASSSRTSGGYRANEQYF. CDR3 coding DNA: TGTGCCAGCAGCTCCCGGACTAGCGGGGGGTACAGGGCTAACGAGCAGTACTTC.

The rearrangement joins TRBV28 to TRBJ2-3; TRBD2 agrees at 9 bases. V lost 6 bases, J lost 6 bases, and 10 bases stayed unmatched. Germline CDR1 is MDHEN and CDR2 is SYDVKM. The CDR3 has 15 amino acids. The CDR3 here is CASRVSGSSYDTQYF. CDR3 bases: TGTGCCAGCAGGGTTAGCGGGAGTTCATATGATACGCAGTATTTT.

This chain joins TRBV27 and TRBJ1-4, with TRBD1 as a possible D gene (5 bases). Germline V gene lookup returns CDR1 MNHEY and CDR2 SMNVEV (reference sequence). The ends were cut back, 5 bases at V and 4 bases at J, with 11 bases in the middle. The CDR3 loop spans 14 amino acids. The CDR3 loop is CASSLGRFNEKLFF. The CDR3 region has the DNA TGTGCCAGCAGTCTGGGACGGTTTAATGAAAAACTGTTTTTT.

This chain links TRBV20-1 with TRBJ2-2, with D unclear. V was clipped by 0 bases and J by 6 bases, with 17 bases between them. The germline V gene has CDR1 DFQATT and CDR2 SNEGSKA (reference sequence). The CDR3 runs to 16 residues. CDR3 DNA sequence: TGCAGTGCTAGAGATTTCGCTAGTTTTAAGGCCGGGGAGCTGTTTTTT. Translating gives CSARDFASFKAGELFF.

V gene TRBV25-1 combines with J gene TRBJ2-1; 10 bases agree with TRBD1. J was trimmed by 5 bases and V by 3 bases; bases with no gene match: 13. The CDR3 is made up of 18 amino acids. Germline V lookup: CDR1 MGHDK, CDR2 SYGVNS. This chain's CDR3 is CASSEAFPGTGEHNEQFF. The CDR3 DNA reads TGTGCCAGCAGTGAGGCATTCCCCGGGACAGGGGAGCACAATGAGCAGTTCTTC.

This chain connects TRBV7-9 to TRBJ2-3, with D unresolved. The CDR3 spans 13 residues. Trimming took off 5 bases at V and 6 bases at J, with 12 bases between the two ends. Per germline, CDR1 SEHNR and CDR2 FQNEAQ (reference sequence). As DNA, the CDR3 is TGTGCCAGCAGCACGACCGAGTCGGATACGCAGTATTTT. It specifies CASSTTESDTQYF. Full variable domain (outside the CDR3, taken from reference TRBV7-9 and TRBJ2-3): DTGVSQNPRHKITKRGQNVTFRCDPISEHNRLYWYRQTLGQGPEFLTYFQNEAQLEKSRLLSDRFSAERPKGSFSTLEIQRTEQGDSAMYLCASSTTESDTQYFGPGTRLTVL.

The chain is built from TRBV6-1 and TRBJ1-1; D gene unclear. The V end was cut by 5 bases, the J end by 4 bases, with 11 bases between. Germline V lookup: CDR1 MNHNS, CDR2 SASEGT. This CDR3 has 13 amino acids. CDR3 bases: TGTGCCAGCAGTCGAGAGGCGTCCACTGAAGCTTTCTTT. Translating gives CASSREASTEAFF.